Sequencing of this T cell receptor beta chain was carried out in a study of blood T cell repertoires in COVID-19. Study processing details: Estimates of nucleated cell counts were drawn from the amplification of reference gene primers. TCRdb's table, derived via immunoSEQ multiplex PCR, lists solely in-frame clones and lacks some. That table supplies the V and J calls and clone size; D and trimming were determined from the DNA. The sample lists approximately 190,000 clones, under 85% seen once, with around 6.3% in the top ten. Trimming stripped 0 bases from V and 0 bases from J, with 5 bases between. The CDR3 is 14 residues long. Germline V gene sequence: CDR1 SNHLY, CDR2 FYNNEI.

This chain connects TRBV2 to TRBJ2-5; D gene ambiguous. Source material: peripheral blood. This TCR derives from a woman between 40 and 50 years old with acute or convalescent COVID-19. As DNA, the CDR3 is TGTGCCAGCAGTGAAGCGCGGTACCAAGAGACCCAGTACTTC. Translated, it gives CASSEARYQETQYF.